This TCR beta chain originates from a study of T cell responses to AZD1222 COVID-19 vaccine. General study points: Vaccine-associated CD4 TCRs spanned spike, dominant at 160-218 and 743-854. Donors were mostly white British, more females; clonal diversity possibly underestimated. Repertoires were sampled only after the peak T cell response.

In its sample, this clone was seen a few times. What it recognizes is unknown. Recipients boosted at about 4 weeks or about 12 weeks are pooled. Germline values: CDR1 MDHEN, CDR2 SYDVKM. The V gene end was trimmed by 6 bases and the J gene end by 0 bases; junction bases not matched to a gene: 9. The CDR3 spans 16 residues. Here immunoSEQ multiplex PCR was the method, and the copy in TCRdb shows in-frame clones only, minus some. The data show 100,000 to 150,000 clones, with about 86% seen just once and about 3% held by the top ten. The chain has TRBV28 and TRBJ1-1; 8 nucleotides line up with TRBD1. This receptor was identified in an adult who received the AZD1222 COVID-19 vaccine. Sample: peripheral blood, taken 28 days after the second AZD1222 dose. The CDR3 DNA follows: TGTGCCAGCAGCATTCGGCCGGGACAGGTGAACACTGAAGCTTTCTTT. This sequence encodes CASSIRPGQVNTEAFF.